These 4 T cell receptor beta chains were sequenced from one sample in a study of OX40 agonist ivuxolimab in advanced cancers. The repertoire was sequenced with immunoSEQ multiplex PCR; TCRdb's copy has only in-frame clones and lacks some. Among approximately 74,000 clones, about 90% were seen once, and the ten largest hold 1.5% to 2%. Sequences were derived from CD4+ or CD8+ T cells sorted from blood, sampled in a trial of the OX40 agonist ivuxolimab. The receptors stem from an adult with an advanced solid tumor such as melanoma, head and neck, liver or kidney cancer.

The V call is TRBV13, the J call TRBJ1-6; D not certain. V was cut by 0 bases and J by 7 bases, with 13 bases left in between. The CDR3 sequence is 16 residues long. Germline V lookup: CDR1 PRHDT, CDR2 FYEKMQ (reference sequence). CDR3 residues: CASSLGHVEGNSPLHF. CDR3 DNA: TGTGCCAGCAGCTTAGGCCATGTGGAGGGAAATTCACCCCTCCACTTT.

V usage is TRBV28 and J usage is TRBJ2-1; D perhaps matches TRBD1 (5 bases). The CDR3 length is 15 residues. Deletions cut 4 bases from V and 0 bases from J, with 10 bases between. Germline CDR1 MDHEN, CDR2 SYDVKM. This chain's CDR3 is CASSSQASSYNEQFF. For the CDR3, the DNA is TGTGCCAGCAGTTCACAGGCTAGCTCCTACAATGAGCAGTTCTTC. The full variable domain, rest sourced from reference TRBV28 and TRBJ2-1, is DVKVTQSSRYLVKRTGEKVFLECVQDMDHENMFWYRQDPGLGLRLIYFSYDVKMKEKGDIPEGYSVSREKKERFSLILESASTNQTSMYLCASSSQASSYNEQFFGPGTRLTVL.

V usage is TRBV18 and J usage is TRBJ2-2; weak D call: TRBD1 (5 bases). Deletions cut 8 bases from V and 2 bases from J, with 12 bases between. Per the germline V gene, CDR1 is KGHSH and CDR2 is LQKENI. This CDR3 is built from 14 residues. The CDR3 reads CASPDKLNTGELFF. The CDR3 DNA is TGTGCCAGCCCGGACAAATTAAACACCGGGGAGCTGTTTTTT.

V gene TRBV28 combines with J gene TRBJ1-5; 8 bases match TRBD1. Trimming cost V 5 bases and J 0 bases; bases outside gene matches: 6. CDR1 and CDR2 from the germline V gene are MDHEN and SYDVKM. This CDR3 has 16 amino acids. In DNA form, the CDR3 reads TGTGCCAGCAGTCCTGGACAGGGCTATAGCAATCAGCCCCAGCATTTT. Its protein product is CASSPGQGYSNQPQHF.